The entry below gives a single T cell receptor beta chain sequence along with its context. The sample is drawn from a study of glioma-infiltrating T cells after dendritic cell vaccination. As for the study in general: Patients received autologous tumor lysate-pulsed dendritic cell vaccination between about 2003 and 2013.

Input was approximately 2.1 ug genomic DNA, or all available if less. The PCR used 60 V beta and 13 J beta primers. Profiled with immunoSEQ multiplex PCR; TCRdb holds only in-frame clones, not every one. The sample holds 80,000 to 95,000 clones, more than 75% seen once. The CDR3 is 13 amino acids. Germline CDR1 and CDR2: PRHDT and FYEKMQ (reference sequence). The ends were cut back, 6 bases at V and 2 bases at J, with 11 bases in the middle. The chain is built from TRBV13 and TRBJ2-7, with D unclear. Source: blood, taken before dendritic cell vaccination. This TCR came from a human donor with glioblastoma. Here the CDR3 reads CASSLGRAYEQYF. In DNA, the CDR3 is TGTGCCAGCAGTCTGGGCAGAGCCTACGAGCAGTACTTC.